This TCR beta chain was documented in a study of blood T cells in healthy people across ages (dated by TCRdb to 2014 to 2015). About the study as a whole: In model experiments, template switching captured about one uniquely barcoded TCR beta cDNA molecule for every two T cells. To track age-related changes in TCR beta repertoire diversity, the study relied on deep sequencing normalized with unique cDNA molecular identifiers. Donors were grouped into four age groups: young (average 16 years), middle-aged (39), aged (roughly 62) and long-lived (approximately 75). Using the same blood draw, the study looked at two additional independent replicas of 1 million unique cDNA reads for two donors, one aged 18 to 29 and the other aged 80 or older. Overall results and qualifications from the work: Conclusive comparison of naive and antigen-experienced compartments was prevented by the profiling of bulk unsorted PBMCs. Observed TCR beta diversity per million T cells fell roughly linearly with age, and a significant reduction was already apparent by age around 40. The percentage of naive T cells measured by flow cytometry correlated strongly with observed TCR beta diversity. Estimates of total diversity based on one million sequenced T cells were considered lower bounds and underestimates. The CMV infection status of donors was not known, potentially confounding age-related changes in expanded clonotypes. Compared with the aged group, more naive CD4+ T cells, fewer expanded clones and increased TCR diversity were shown by the long-lived group, suggesting age selection.

The roughly 39 donors, aged about 6 to 100 years, were systemically healthy Caucasian individuals from Russia. Each donor gave about 10 milliliters of peripheral blood, drawn into EDTA-treated Vacutainer tubes. Ficoll-Paque density-gradient centrifugation was used to isolate PBMCs, with at least 7 million per sample. Total RNA was extracted from PBMCs with Trizol reagent, with at least 6 micrograms obtained per sample. The percentages of naive CD45RAhigh/CD27high T cells were determined by flow cytometry on a PBMC aliquot from every donor. Library preparation was by 5' RACE. This sample was sequenced with an Illumina HiSeq 2500. A second about 7 to 11 cycle PCR used a sample-barcoded 5' primer and a J-beta primer mix. Each TCR beta cDNA molecule received a unique molecular identifier from a template-switch 5' adaptor carrying 12 random nucleotides. At least 2.5 million CDR3-containing paired-end reads were obtained from each sample. First-strand cDNA was synthesized from all RNA with the Mint cDNA synthesis kit, primed by a TRBC-specific oligonucleotide. After uracil-DNA glycosylase treatment, a first 18-cycle PCR used universal primers M1SS and BC2_uni_R on all cDNA. On the study's bioinformatics: Each sample was normalized by randomly selecting 1 million high-quality reads, each carrying a distinct molecular identifier. Instead of being binned into consensus sequences, reads with shared molecular identifiers were discarded. MiTCR, with a Q25 quality threshold and the strictest error-elimination algorithm, was used for CDR3 identification, clonotype clustering and error correction. A nonparametric unseen species model with Euler transformation was used to estimate a lower bound on total TCR beta diversity. In TCRdb, the public reads were trimmed at Q25 with fastp and aligned with MiXCR, with productive beta chains retained. For every CDR3 protein sequence, its rows merge into one entry that carries the most common genes and DNA. Clone size and V and J calls follow TCRdb, not the original study. Counted in this sample were 450,000 to 600,000 distinct CDR3 sequences; 25% to 35% of them appeared once. Of the sample, approximately 4% falls within the top ten clones.

CDR1 and CDR2 are drawn from the germline V gene: MGHDK, SYGVNS. From the cysteine through the phenylalanine, the CDR3 covers 13 amino acids. The DNA shown is the 39-base CDR3, in frame from base 1. This clonotype was observed a few times. Its cognate antigen has yet to be identified. Base qualities are missing; no much larger clone stands one base away. These data were likewise used in another study, on T cells of mothers and their children. As the second study states: Donors were nine systemically healthy Caucasian individuals: three mothers and their six children. cDNA synthesis used all of the extracted RNA, with 1.5 ug of RNA in each 15 ul reaction. In the second PCR, sample barcodes and 2-4 random nucleotides were introduced via the M1S primer. Over 10 million TCR beta CDR3 reads came from each mother, compared with roughly 2.8 million reads from each child. TCR recombination output is similarly shaped by thymic selection in related and unrelated pairs, with a minor effect exerted by inherited differences. Related mother-child pairs always showed normalized repertoire overlap that was slightly higher than in unrelated mother-child pairs, though the difference was never significant. With a sensitivity of about 100 clones per million clonotypes, no persistent microchimeric T cell clones were detected. In the study, deep NGS was used to compare the TCR beta repertoires of mothers and children, and features distinguishing related mother-child pairs from unrelated individuals were sought. On average, the children were around 11 +/- 4 years old, while the mothers were about 40 +/- 4 years old. After adapter ligation was performed with NEBNext reagents, the libraries were sequenced on an Illumina HiSeq 2000 with 100+100 nt paired-end reads. To avoid cross-contamination, the mother libraries and the child libraries were prepared a month apart and sequenced in separate runs. For each donor, between about 500,000 and 2,000,000 distinct TCR beta clonotypes were identified. Naive TCR beta clonotypes were estimated from low-frequency clonotypes matched to each donor's FACS-determined naive share, without sorting.

The receptor was isolated from a boy aged 2 to 9 in good health. This chain is built from TRBV25-1 and TRBJ2-1, with 11 central nucleotides matching TRBD2. TRBJ2-7 matches the DNA end more closely, so the J call is doubtful. The sequenced sample consisted of blood. The nucleotides are TGTGCTACAAGACTAGCGGGAAGTCACGAGCAGTACTTC. Its protein reads: CATRLAGSHEQYF.